This T cell receptor beta chain was captured in a study of blood T cell repertoires in COVID-19. Sequencing was performed with immunoSEQ multiplex PCR; in TCRdb, only in-frame clones are kept and a portion is missing. Of 200,000 or so clones listed, approximately 88% were seen once; the top ten hold 2% to 2.5%. Trimming shortened V by 3 bases and J by 4 bases, and 13 bases separated the two germline ends. Germline CDR1 and CDR2: SGHKS and YYEKEE (reference sequence). The length of the CDR3 is 14 residues. The sequence came from a woman aged 40 to 50 with acute COVID-19. Specimen: PBMCs or T cells enriched from blood (not recorded which). The chain links TRBV5-5 to TRBJ1-1, with D possibly being TRBD1 (5 bases). CDR3 loop: CASSSRVGTTEAFF. The CDR3 DNA reads as TGTGCCAGCAGCTCCAGGGTCGGAACCACTGAAGCTTTCTTT.